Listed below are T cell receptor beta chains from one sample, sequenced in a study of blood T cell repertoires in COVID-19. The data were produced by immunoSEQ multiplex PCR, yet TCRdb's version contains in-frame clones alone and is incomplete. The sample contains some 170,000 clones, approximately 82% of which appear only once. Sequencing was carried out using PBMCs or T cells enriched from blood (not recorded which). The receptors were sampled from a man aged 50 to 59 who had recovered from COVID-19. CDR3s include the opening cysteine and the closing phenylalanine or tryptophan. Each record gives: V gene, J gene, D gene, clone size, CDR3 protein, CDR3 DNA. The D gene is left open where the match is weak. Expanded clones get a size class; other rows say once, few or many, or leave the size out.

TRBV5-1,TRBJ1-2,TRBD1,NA,CASSSQGSVYGYTF,TGCGCCAGCAGCTCACAGGGGAGCGTCTATGGCTACACCTTC
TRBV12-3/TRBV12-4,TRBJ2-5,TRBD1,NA,CASKRTGLETQYF,TGTGCCAGCAAACGGACAGGGTTAGAGACCCAGTACTTC
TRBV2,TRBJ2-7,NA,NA,CASSSVRDYEQYF,TGTGCCAGCAGTTCGGTCAGGGACTACGAGCAGTACTTC
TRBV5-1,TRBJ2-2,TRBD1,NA,CASSPRQGGTGELFF,TGCGCCAGCAGCCCCCGACAGGGGGGGACCGGGGAGCTGTTTTTT
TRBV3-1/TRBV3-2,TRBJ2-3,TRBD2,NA,CASSHRGLAGVTDTQYF,TGTGCCAGCAGCCACCGGGGACTAGCGGGGGTCACAGATACGCAGTATTTT
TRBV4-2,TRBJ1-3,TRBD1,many,CASSQNRQGLGLGNTIYF,TGTGCCAGCAGCCAGAACCGACAGGGGCTGGGTCTCGGAAACACCATATATTTT
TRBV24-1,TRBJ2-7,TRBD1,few,CATSGTGTGQYEQYF,TGTGCCACCAGTGGAACCGGGACAGGGCAATACGAGCAGTACTTC
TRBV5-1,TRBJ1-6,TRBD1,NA,CASTHDRVINSPLHF,TGCGCCAGCACCCATGACAGGGTCATTAATTCACCCCTCCACTTT
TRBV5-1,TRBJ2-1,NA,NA,CASSPTASGFLSREQFF,TGCGCCAGCAGCCCCACGGCGTCAGGGTTCCTTTCGCGGGAGCAGTTCTTC
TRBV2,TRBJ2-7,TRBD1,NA,CASSVGQGYEQYF,TGTGCCAGCAGTGTAGGACAGGGGTACGAGCAGTACTTC
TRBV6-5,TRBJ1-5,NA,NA,CASRPGGNQPQHF,TGTGCCAGCAGACCCGGCGGGAATCAGCCCCAGCATTTT
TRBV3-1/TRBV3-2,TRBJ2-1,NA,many,CASSQERTDYNEQFF,TGTGCCAGCAGCCAAGAACGGACAGATTACAATGAGCAGTTCTTC
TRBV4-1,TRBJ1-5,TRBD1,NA,CASSQGTGDNQPQHF,TGCGCCAGCAGCCAAGGTACAGGGGACAATCAGCCCCAGCATTTT
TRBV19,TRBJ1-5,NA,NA,CASIPPGIGQPQHF,TGTGCCAGTATCCCGCCAGGGATTGGTCAGCCCCAGCATTTT
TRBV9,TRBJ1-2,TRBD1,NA,CASSSWDRGRNYGYTF,TGTGCCAGCAGCTCCTGGGACAGGGGGCGCAACTATGGCTACACCTTC
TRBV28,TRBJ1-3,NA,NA,CASTPPGLNGNTIYF,TGTGCCAGCACTCCCCCGGGACTAAATGGAAACACCATATATTTT
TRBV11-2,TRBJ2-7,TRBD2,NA,CASSLSRLGEGYEQYF,TGTGCCAGCAGCTTATCCAGACTCGGGGAGGGCTACGAGCAGTACTTC
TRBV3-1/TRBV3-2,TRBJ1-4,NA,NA,CASSQVGRKLFF,TGTGCCAGCAGCCAAGTCGGTCGAAAACTGTTTTTT
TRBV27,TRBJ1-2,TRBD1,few,CASRGTANYGYTF,TGTGCCAGCAGAGGGACAGCTAACTATGGCTACACCTTC
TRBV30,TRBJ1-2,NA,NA,CAWSRREVGYTF,TGTGCCTGGAGTAGGCGGGAAGTTGGCTACACCTTC
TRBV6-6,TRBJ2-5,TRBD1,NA,CASSPSLQGEYQETQYF,TGTGCCAGCAGTCCCTCCTTACAGGGGGAGTATCAAGAGACCCAGTACTTC
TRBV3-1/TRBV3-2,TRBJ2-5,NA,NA,CASSQPPTQYF,TGTGCCAGCAGCCAACCCCCAACCCAGTACTTC
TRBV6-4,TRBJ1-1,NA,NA,CASRGQASGEAFF,TGTGCCAGCAGGGGACAAGCTTCAGGGGAAGCTTTCTTT
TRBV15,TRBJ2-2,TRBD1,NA,CATSRDWDRGRTGELFF,TGTGCCACCAGCAGAGATTGGGACAGGGGGAGGACCGGGGAGCTGTTTTTT
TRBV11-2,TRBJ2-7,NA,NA,CASSLDRQEIYEQYF,TGTGCCAGCAGCTTAGACCGACAGGAAATCTACGAGCAGTACTTC
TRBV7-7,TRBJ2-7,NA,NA,CASSPTDFYEQYF,TGTGCCAGCAGCCCGACAGATTTCTACGAGCAGTACTTC
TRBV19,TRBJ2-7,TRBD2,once,CASRLAGENYEQYF,TGTGCCAGTCGACTAGCGGGGGAGAACTACGAGCAGTACTTC
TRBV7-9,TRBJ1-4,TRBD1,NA,CASSSSGTGGGLLFF,TGTGCCAGCAGCTCCTCCGGGACAGGGGGAGGTTTGCTGTTTTTT
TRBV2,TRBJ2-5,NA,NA,CASGYRDETQYF,TGTGCCAGCGGGTACAGGGATGAGACCCAGTACTTC
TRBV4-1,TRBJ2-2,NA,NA,CASSQQGGNINTGELFF,TGCGCCAGCAGCCAACAGGGTGGAAATATTAACACCGGGGAGCTGTTTTTT
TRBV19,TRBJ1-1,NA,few,CASSIFGNTEAFF,TGTGCCAGTAGTATTTTCGGGAACACTGAAGCTTTCTTT
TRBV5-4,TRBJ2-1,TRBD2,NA,CASRTISGGPDNEQFF,TGTGCCAGCAGAACTATCAGCGGGGGGCCGGACAATGAGCAGTTCTTC
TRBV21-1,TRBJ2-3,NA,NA,CASSKGTGRTDTQYF,TGTGCCAGCAGCAAAGGGACAGGGAGAACAGATACGCAGTATTTT
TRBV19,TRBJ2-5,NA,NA,CAINAAQYF,TGTGCCATTAACGCGGCCCAGTACTTC
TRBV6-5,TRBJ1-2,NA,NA,CASSQDFYGYTF,TGTGCCAGCAGCCAGGACTTCTATGGCTACACCTTC
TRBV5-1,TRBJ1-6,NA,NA,CASSLDFLSSYNSPLHF,TGCGCCAGCAGCCTAGACTTCCTGAGCTCCTATAATTCACCCCTCCACTTT
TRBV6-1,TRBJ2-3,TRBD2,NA,CASSEKSSGAQRDTQYF,TGTGCCAGCAGTGAAAAATCTAGCGGGGCCCAACGAGATACGCAGTATTTT
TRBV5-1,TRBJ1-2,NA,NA,CASSEREELGGYTF,TGCGCCAGCAGCGAGAGGGAGGAATTGGGCGGCTACACCTTC
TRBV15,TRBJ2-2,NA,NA,CATSPDRRLFF,TGTGCCACCAGCCCCGACCGGAGGCTGTTTTTT
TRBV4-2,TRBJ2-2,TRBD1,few,CASSRGLTGELFF,TGTGCCAGCAGTAGGGGGCTCACCGGGGAGCTGTTTTTT
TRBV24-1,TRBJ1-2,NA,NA,CATSDDRSDYTF,TGTGCCACCAGTGATGACAGATCTGACTACACCTTC
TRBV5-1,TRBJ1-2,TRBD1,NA,CASSPTGTGTYGYTF,TGCGCCAGCAGCCCAACCGGGACAGGAACATATGGCTACACCTTC
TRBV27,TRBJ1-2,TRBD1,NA,CASSPRRTGGEFGYTF,TGTGCCAGCAGTCCTAGAAGGACAGGGGGCGAGTTTGGCTACACCTTC
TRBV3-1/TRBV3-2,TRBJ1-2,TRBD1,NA,CASSLYRGRYPDSGYTF,TGTGCCAGCAGCCTCTACAGGGGGCGATACCCGGACAGTGGCTACACCTTC
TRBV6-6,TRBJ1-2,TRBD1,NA,CASSTGGNYGYTF,TGTGCCAGCAGTACAGGGGGTAACTATGGCTACACCTTC
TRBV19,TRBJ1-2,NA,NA,CASSIGGTYYGYTF,TGTGCCAGTAGTATAGGAGGCACGTACTATGGCTACACCTTC
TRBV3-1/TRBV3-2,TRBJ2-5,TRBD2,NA,CASSQVSGGAQETQYF,TGTGCCAGCAGCCAAGTCAGCGGGGGGGCACAAGAGACCCAGTACTTC
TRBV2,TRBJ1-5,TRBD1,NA,CASSVQGLENQPQHF,TGTGCCAGCAGTGTACAGGGGCTTGAGAATCAGCCCCAGCATTTT
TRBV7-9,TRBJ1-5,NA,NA,CASQTGNQPQHF,TGTGCCAGCCAAACGGGCAATCAGCCCCAGCATTTT
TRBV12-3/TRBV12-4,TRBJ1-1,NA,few,CASSLTQNTEAFF,TGTGCCAGCAGTTTAACTCAGAACACTGAAGCTTTCTTT